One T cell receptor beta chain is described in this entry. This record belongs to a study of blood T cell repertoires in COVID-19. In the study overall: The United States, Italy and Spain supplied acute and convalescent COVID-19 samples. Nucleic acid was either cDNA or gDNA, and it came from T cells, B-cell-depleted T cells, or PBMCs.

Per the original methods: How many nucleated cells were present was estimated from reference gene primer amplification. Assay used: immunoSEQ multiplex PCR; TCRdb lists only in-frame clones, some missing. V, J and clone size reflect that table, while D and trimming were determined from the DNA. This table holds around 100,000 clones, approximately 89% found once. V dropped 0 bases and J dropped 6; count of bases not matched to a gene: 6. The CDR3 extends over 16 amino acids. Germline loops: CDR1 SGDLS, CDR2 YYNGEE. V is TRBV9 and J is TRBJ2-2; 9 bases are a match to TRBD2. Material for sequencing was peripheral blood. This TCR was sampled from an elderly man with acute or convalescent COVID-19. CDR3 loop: CASSVAGGLASGELFF. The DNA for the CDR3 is TGTGCCAGCAGCGTAGCTGGGGGACTAGCATCCGGGGAGCTGTTTTTT.